Shown below are 19 T cell receptor beta chains from a single sample sequenced in a study of siplizumab effects on memory and regulatory T cells. Sequenced by immunoSEQ multiplex PCR; TCRdb stores in-frame clones only, minus some. The table shows 70,000 to 95,000 clones, with 85% to 90% occurring only once. Material for sequencing was CD4+ T cells sorted from blood. Receptors originate from a human donor in good health.

This clone was picked up many times. V and J are TRBV5-1 and TRBJ2-7, with 8 positions matching TRBD1. Germline V CDR1 and CDR2: SGHRS, YFSETQ. The CDR3 contains 15 residues. V lost 2 bases and J lost 0; bases outside the gene matches: 4. The CDR3, as DNA: TGCGCCAGCAGCTTTCTGGGACAGGACTCCTACGAGCAGTACTTC. It is translated as CASSFLGQDSYEQYF.

This sequence joins TRBV5-1 and TRBJ2-2; 7 bases are a match to TRBD2. The germline V gene encodes CDR1 SGHRS and CDR2 YFSETQ. V lost 5 bases to trimming and J lost 0 bases; unmatched junction nucleotides: 4. This CDR3 contains 15 residues. CDR3 protein: CASRRAGTNTGELFF. The CDR3 nucleotides are TGCGCCAGCAGACGAGCGGGAACGAACACCGGGGAGCTGTTTTTT.

CDR3 coding DNA: TGCGCCAGCAGCCGAGACAGGGGACGTGAGCAGTTCTTC. It specifies CASSRDRGREQFF. The rearrangement uses TRBV4-1 and TRBJ2-1; 8 bases match TRBD1. Trimming cost V 4 bases and J 9 bases; bases outside gene matches: 5. CDR1 and CDR2 (germline): MGHRA, YSYEKL. The CDR3 is made up of 13 amino acids.

The sample holds one count of this clone. This chain links TRBV30 with TRBJ2-2; the D gene could be TRBD1 or TRBD2 (6 bases each). This CDR3 is 17 amino acids long. Germline CDR1 and CDR2: GTSNPN and SVGIG (reference sequence). The ends were cut back, 0 bases at V and 5 bases at J, with 19 bases in the middle. The CDR3 here is CAWSVFNVRRGTGELFF. CDR3 in DNA: TGTGCCTGGAGTGTATTTAATGTTAGGAGGGGGACCGGGGAGCTGTTTTTT.

The chain carries TRBV5-1 and TRBJ2-7, with 11 bases fitting TRBD2. CDR1 is SGHRS and CDR2 is YFSETQ in the germline V gene. The CDR3 runs to 18 residues. V lost 0 bases to trimming and J lost 6 bases; unmatched junction nucleotides: 14. The CDR3 DNA follows: TGCGCCAGCAGCTTGGCCGGACTAGCGGGCGGGGGCGCGGGCGAGCAGTACTTC. It is translated as CASSLAGLAGGGAGEQYF.

The chain uses TRBV5-1 and TRBJ2-5; no clear D. CDR1 SGHRS and CDR2 YFSETQ come from the germline V gene. This CDR3 has 14 amino acids. Between the trimmed V and J ends, which lost 0 bases and 5 bases, there was a span of 11 bases. The CDR3 spells CASSLAQLSETQYF. The CDR3 DNA reads as TGCGCCAGCAGCTTGGCCCAGTTATCGGAGACCCAGTACTTC.

This clone was picked up one time. This chain uses TRBV9 with TRBJ1-2; a possible D gene is TRBD1 (5 bases). The CDR3 consists of 15 residues. The V end lost 3 bases, the J end lost 3 bases, and 15 bases lay between the germline ends. The germline gives CDR1 SGDLS, CDR2 YYNGEE. As DNA, the CDR3 is TGTGCCAGCAGCGGGACTGAAGGGGTTTACTATGGCTACACCTTC. This codes for CASSGTEGVYYGYTF.

This chain uses TRBV25-1 with TRBJ2-7; D is uncertain. Germline CDR1 reads MGHDK; CDR2 reads SYGVNS. There are 15 residues in the CDR3. V was clipped by 7 bases and J by 3 bases, with 19 bases between them. The CDR3 DNA sequence: TGTGCCAGCACCCCTGGGGTGGGTGGTGGCTACGAGCAGTACTTC. It specifies CASTPGVGGGYEQYF.

V is TRBV7-9 and J is TRBJ2-7; 7 bases fit TRBD2. After removal of 1 base from V and 0 bases from J, the junction contained 6 bases not matched to a gene. This CDR3 has 16 amino acids. From germline, CDR1 is SEHNR and CDR2 FQNEAQ (reference sequence). This CDR3 is CASSLGSGASSYEQYF. The CDR3 DNA reads as TGTGCCAGCAGCTTAGGAAGCGGGGCAAGCTCCTACGAGCAGTACTTC.

This clone was counted between two and nine times. One end of the junction varies from germline; a read error may be responsible. J is TRBJ2-3 and V is TRBV7-2; 11 bases agree with TRBD2. Germline-derived CDR1 and CDR2 are SGHTA and FQGNSA. The CDR3 consists of 16 residues. The CDR3 region is CASTLAGGPRTDTQYF. The DNA for the CDR3 is TGTGCCAGCACCTTAGCGGGAGGGCCGCGCACAGATACGCAGTATTTT. The complete variable domain, with remaining parts taken from reference TRBV7-2 and TRBJ2-3, reads GAGVSQSPSNKVTEKGKDVELRCDPISGHTALYWYRQSLGQGLEFLIYFQGNSAPDKSGLPSDRFSAERTGGSVSTLTIQRTQQEDSAVYLCASTLAGGPRTDTQYFGPGTRLTVL.

The CDR3 nucleotides read TGTGCCTGGAGTCGGACAGGGGGCCTTGGCTACACCTTC. It specifies CAWSRTGGLGYTF. This chain joins TRBV30 and TRBJ1-2, with 11 bases identical to TRBD1. Germline loops: CDR1 GTSNPN, CDR2 SVGIG (reference sequence). The CDR3 has 13 amino acids. J lost 7 bases, V lost 2 bases, and 3 bases had no gene match.

This chain links TRBV9 with TRBJ2-7; no reliable D call. The CDR3 length is 15 residues. Germline V gives CDR1 SGDLS, CDR2 YYNGEE. V lost 0 bases and J 2 bases, leaving 12 bases between the germline ends. The CDR3 is CASSVDPIATYEQYF. The CDR3 DNA follows: TGTGCCAGCAGCGTAGATCCCATCGCCACCTACGAGCAGTACTTC.

This sequence joins TRBV19 and TRBJ1-5; possible D gene TRBD1, 6 bases. The CDR3 has 14 amino acids. Per the germline V gene, CDR1 is LNHDA and CDR2 is SQIVND (reference sequence). Deletions cut 6 bases from V and 3 bases from J, with 12 bases between. CDR3 DNA: TGTGCCAGTAGATTCGGACAGATCAATCAGCCCCAGCATTTT. Protein: CASRFGQINQPQHF.

This chain links TRBV2 with TRBJ1-5; TRBD1 matches at 7 bases. V lost 5 bases, J lost 2 bases, and 3 bases stayed unmatched. Germline CDR1 reads SNHLY; CDR2 reads FYNNEI. This CDR3 has 14 residues. The CDR3 here is CASSTTGGNQPQHF. In DNA, the CDR3 is TGTGCCAGCAGTACTACAGGGGGCAATCAGCCCCAGCATTTT.

The J gene is TRBJ1-3, the V gene TRBV28; D unresolved. The CDR3 covers 13 residues. The germline V and J ends were trimmed by 6 bases and 5 bases, with 11 bases remaining between them. CDR1 and CDR2 (germline): MDHEN, SYDVKM. DNA of the CDR3: TGTGCCAGCAGCCCGACTTCACGAAACACCATATATTTT. Translation: CASSPTSRNTIYF. The variable domain in full, with the rest retrieved from reference TRBV28 and TRBJ1-3, is DVKVTQSSRYLVKRTGEKVFLECVQDMDHENMFWYRQDPGLGLRLIYFSYDVKMKEKGDIPEGYSVSREKKERFSLILESASTNQTSMYLCASSPTSRNTIYFGEGSWLTVV.

The rearrangement uses TRBV15 and TRBJ1-3; D gene unclear. V shed 0 bases and J shed 2 bases, with 11 bases lying between them. This CDR3 has 16 amino acids. Germline-derived CDR1 and CDR2 are LNHNV and YYDKDF (reference sequence). This CDR3 reads CATSRDLSLAGNTIYF. CDR3 nucleotide sequence: TGTGCCACCAGCAGAGATCTAAGTCTTGCTGGAAACACCATATATTTT.

This chain's CDR3 is CASSLGEQGFWEKLFF. The CDR3 nucleotides are TGTGCCAGCAGCTTAGGTGAACAGGGGTTTTGGGAAAAACTGTTTTTT. The rearrangement uses TRBV7-9 and TRBJ1-4; 7 nucleotides line up with TRBD1. Looked up from germline, CDR1 is SEHNR and CDR2 is FQNEAQ (reference sequence). The CDR3 has 16 amino acids. V lost 1 base to trimming and J lost 8 bases; unmatched junction nucleotides: 10.

The V and J genes are TRBV5-4 and TRBJ1-4; D gene unclear. The CDR3 sequence is 14 residues long. Between the trimmed V and J ends, which lost 4 bases and 7 bases, there was a span of 14 bases. Germline CDR1 and CDR2: SGHNT and YYREEE (reference sequence). CDR3 sequence (DNA): TGTGCCAGCAGCCAGCGTGGGCATACTGAAAAACTGTTTTTT. Translating it yields CASSQRGHTEKLFF.

The gene calls are TRBV7-3 and TRBJ2-7; the match to TRBD2 covers 12 bases. CDR3 size: 15 residues. The J segment lost 3 bases and the V segment lost 5 bases, leaving 5 bases of the junction unmatched. Germline lookup yields CDR1 SGHTA and CDR2 FQGTGA. The CDR3 protein is CASSQTSGSHYEQYF. In nucleotides, the CDR3 is TGTGCCAGCAGCCAGACTAGCGGGAGCCACTACGAGCAGTACTTC.